Following are 13 T cell receptor beta chains from one sample sequenced in a study of T cells in Graves' hyperthyroidism and ophthalmopathy. Amplification of TCR beta CDR3 regions was performed using RNA transcripts as template. HTBI primers were the set used in a first-round RT-PCR of the TCR CDR3. TCRdb used MiXCR to reprocess the multiplex PCR reads, holding one entry per CDR3 protein. The sample lists roughly 350,000 distinct CDR3 sequences, roughly an eighth occurring once. The sequencing input was blood. The receptors come from a woman aged 35 to 49 with Graves' ophthalmopathy.

The chain combines TRBV10-3 with TRBJ1-2, with no clear D. Germline V gene sequence: CDR1 ENHRY, CDR2 SYGVKD. This CDR3 region has 13 residues. V shed 2 bases and J shed 7 bases, with 11 bases lying between them. CDR3 residues: CAISEADSCGYTF. As DNA, the CDR3 is TGTGCCATCAGTGAGGCGGACTCCTGTGGCTACACCTTC.

This clonotype was observed at least ten times. This chain joins TRBV10-3 and TRBJ2-3, with 8 bases identical to TRBD1. CDR3 length equals 15 residues. Trimming took 6 bases from V and 0 from J; bases not matched to a gene: 5. The germline CDR1 and CDR2 sequences are ENHRY and SYGVKD. The CDR3 nucleotides are TGTGCCATCAGCCTGGGACAGGCTAGCACAGATACGCAGTATTTT. Translated: CAISLGQASTDTQYF.

A few counts support this clonotype. This chain links TRBV19 with TRBJ2-1; the D is unclear. Germline lookup yields CDR1 LNHDA and CDR2 SQIVND (reference sequence). V was shortened by 0 bases and J by 6 bases, with 3 bases between the two germline ends. The CDR3 has 12 residues. The CDR3 is CASSIDVNEQFF. CDR3 sequence (DNA): TGTGCCAGTAGTATAGACGTCAATGAGCAGTTCTTC.

This clonotype was seen ten or more times. This rearrangement joins TRBV20-1 to TRBJ2-1; D is perhaps TRBD2 (5 bases). The CDR3 is 14 residues long. Germline CDR1 is DFQATT and CDR2 is SNEGSKA (reference sequence). Trimming removed 0 bases at V and 5 bases at J, with 11 bases between. This CDR3 reads CSARDPGINNEQFF. As DNA, the CDR3 is TGCAGTGCTAGAGATCCCGGGATCAACAATGAGCAGTTCTTC.

This clonotype came up a few times. The chain couples TRBV4-1 to TRBJ2-3, with 7 bases fitting TRBD1. Unmatched junction bases numbered 11, after V lost 3 bases and J lost 2 bases. Germline loops: CDR1 MGHRA, CDR2 YSYEKL. There are 17 residues in the CDR3. As DNA, the CDR3 is TGCGCCAGCAGCCACGTTGGGACAGCTTCTTCCACAGATACGCAGTATTTT. This encodes CASSHVGTASSTDTQYF.

This clonotype showed up many times. The V gene is TRBV2, the J gene TRBJ2-2, with TRBD1 identical over 7 bases. Germline trimming cut 7 bases from V and 1 base from J; bases unmatched to any gene: 6. This CDR3 spans 15 amino acids. Germline V gives CDR1 SNHLY, CDR2 FYNNEI. The CDR3 DNA is TGTGCCAGCATAGGGACAGCCGTGAACACCGGGGAGCTGTTTTTT. Translated, it gives CASIGTAVNTGELFF.

V is TRBV28 and J is TRBJ1-3; no clear D gene. The CDR3 sequence is 15 residues long. Trimming took 8 bases from V and 3 from J, leaving 17 bases between them. The germline CDR1 and CDR2 sequences are MDHEN and SYDVKM. The CDR3 region has the DNA TGTGCCAGCCGAGAAAAGGGAATGAGTGGAAACACCATATATTTT. As protein: CASREKGMSGNTIYF.

This clonotype came up many times. This chain links TRBV2 with TRBJ1-1, with D possibly matching TRBD1 (5 bases). V was pared by 8 bases and J by 5 bases, with 12 bases between. The germline V gene has CDR1 SNHLY and CDR2 FYNNEI. The CDR3 runs 12 residues. CDR3 nucleotide sequence: TGTGCCAGCGGTCACAGGATAACTGAAGCTTTCTTT. It yields the protein CASGHRITEAFF. Variable domain in full (rest from reference TRBV2 and TRBJ1-1): EPEVTQTPSHQVTQMGQEVILRCVPISNHLYFYWYRQILGQKVEFLVSFYNNEISEKSEIFDDQFSVERPDGSNFTLKIRSTKLEDSAMYFCASGHRITEAFFGQGTRLTVV.

This clonotype showed up many times. The CDR3 loop reads CSAREDYTEAFF. CDR3 nucleotides: TGCAGTGCTAGAGAGGATTACACTGAAGCTTTCTTT. The chain joins TRBV20-1 to TRBJ1-1; unclear D gene. The CDR3 runs 12 residues. V lost 0 bases and J lost 3, with 5 bases in between. Germline CDR1 and CDR2: DFQATT and SNEGSKA (reference sequence).

This clonotype was found many times. V usage is TRBV28 and J usage is TRBJ1-2, with D unresolved. Germline lookup yields CDR1 MDHEN and CDR2 SYDVKM. The CDR3 is made up of 12 amino acids. The V end lost 3 bases, the J end lost 5 bases, and 7 bases lay between the germline ends. CDR3 region: CASSLRPYGYTF. CDR3 DNA sequence: TGTGCCAGCAGTTTGCGGCCGTATGGCTACACCTTC.

This clonotype has a count of ten or more. The chain uses TRBV7-2 and TRBJ2-1; 8 bases align to TRBD2. Germline CDR1 is SGHTA and CDR2 is FQGNSA. This CDR3 contains 16 residues. J was trimmed by 0 bases and V by 6 bases; bases with no gene match: 7. CDR3 loop: CASSLSGASSYNEQFF. CDR3 DNA: TGTGCCAGCAGTCTTAGCGGGGCAAGCTCCTACAATGAGCAGTTCTTC.

This chain connects TRBV25-1 to TRBJ2-1; D not resolved. This CDR3 is built from 13 residues. V gave up 1 base and J gave up 7 bases, with 8 bases separating them. Germline loops: CDR1 MGHDK, CDR2 SYGVNS. The DNA for the CDR3 is TGTGCCAGCAGTGAATTCCCCAGAAATGAGCAGTTCTTC. Translated: CASSEFPRNEQFF.

This clonotype has more than one count but fewer than ten. The chain uses TRBV18 and TRBJ1-1; tentatively, D is TRBD1 (6 bases). V gave up 6 bases and J gave up 0 bases, with 17 bases separating them. The germline gives CDR1 KGHSH, CDR2 LQKENI. This CDR3 is 16 amino acids long. The CDR3 loop reads CASSARGSYLNTEAFF. DNA for the CDR3: TGTGCCAGCTCCGCCAGGGGATCCTACCTGAACACTGAAGCTTTCTTT.